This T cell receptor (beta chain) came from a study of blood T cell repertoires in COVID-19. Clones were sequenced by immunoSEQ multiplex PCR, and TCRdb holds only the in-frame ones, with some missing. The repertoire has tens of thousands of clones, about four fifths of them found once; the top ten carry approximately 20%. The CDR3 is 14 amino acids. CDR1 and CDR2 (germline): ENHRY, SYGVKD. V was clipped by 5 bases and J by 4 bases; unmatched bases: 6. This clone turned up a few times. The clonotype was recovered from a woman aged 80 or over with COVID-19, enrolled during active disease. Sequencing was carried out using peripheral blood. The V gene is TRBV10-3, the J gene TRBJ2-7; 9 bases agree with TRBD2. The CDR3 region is CAISRAGGFYEQYF. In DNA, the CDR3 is TGTGCCATCAGTAGGGCGGGAGGGTTTTACGAGCAGTACTTC.